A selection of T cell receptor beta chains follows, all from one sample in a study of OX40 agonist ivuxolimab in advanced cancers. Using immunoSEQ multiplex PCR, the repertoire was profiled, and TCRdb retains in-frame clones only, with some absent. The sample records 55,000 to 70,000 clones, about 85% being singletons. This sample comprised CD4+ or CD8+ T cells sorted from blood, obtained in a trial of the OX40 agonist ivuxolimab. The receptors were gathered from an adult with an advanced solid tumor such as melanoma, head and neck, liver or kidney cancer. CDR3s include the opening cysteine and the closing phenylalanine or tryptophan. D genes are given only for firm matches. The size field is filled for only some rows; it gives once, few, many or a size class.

CDR3 DNA: TGTGCCGGACGCTTTGGGACAGGGACCTACGAGCAGTACTTC; CDR3 protein: CAGRFGTGTYEQYF; clone size: -; J gene: TRBJ2-7; D gene: TRBD1; V gene: TRBV2
CDR3 DNA: TGTGCCAGCAGCGTCCGGACTAGCGGGGGCCCCCCAGATACGCAGTATTTT; CDR3 protein: CASSVRTSGGPPDTQYF; clone size: -; J gene: TRBJ2-3; D gene: TRBD2; V gene: TRBV9
CDR3 DNA: TGTGCCAAAAGAAAAGGGACAGGGGCCTACGAGCAGTACTTC; CDR3 protein: CAKRKGTGAYEQYF; clone size: -; J gene: TRBJ2-7; D gene: TRBD1; V gene: TRBV2
CDR3 DNA: TGTGCCAGCAGCGACGGGACAACCATGAACACTGAAGCTTTCTTT; CDR3 protein: CASSDGTTMNTEAFF; clone size: -; J gene: TRBJ1-1; D gene: -; V gene: TRBV5-5
CDR3 DNA: TGTGCCAGCAGCTTAGCAGGGACAGTTAGCAATCAGCCCCAGCATTTT; CDR3 protein: CASSLAGTVSNQPQHF; clone size: few; J gene: TRBJ1-5; D gene: TRBD1; V gene: TRBV7-2
CDR3 DNA: TGTGCCAGTAGTAAGGGCTGGGACTATGGCTACACCTTC; CDR3 protein: CASSKGWDYGYTF; clone size: -; J gene: TRBJ1-2; D gene: -; V gene: TRBV19
CDR3 DNA: TGTGCCAGCTCCCCTCGGGGGGACGACTATGGCTACACCTTC; CDR3 protein: CASSPRGDDYGYTF; clone size: few; J gene: TRBJ1-2; D gene: -; V gene: TRBV25-1
CDR3 DNA: TGCGCCAGCAGCTTAGTTGCGGGCCGAAAACTGTTTTTT; CDR3 protein: CASSLVAGRKLFF; clone size: few; J gene: TRBJ1-4; D gene: -; V gene: TRBV5-1
CDR3 DNA: TGTGCCAGCAGCTTAGACAGGGCGGGCGCCGGGGAGCTGTTTTTT; CDR3 protein: CASSLDRAGAGELFF; clone size: -; J gene: TRBJ2-2; D gene: -; V gene: TRBV11-3
CDR3 DNA: TGTGCCTGGAGGACGGGGTTACACACCGGGGAGCTGTTTTTT; CDR3 protein: CAWRTGLHTGELFF; clone size: -; J gene: TRBJ2-2; D gene: -; V gene: TRBV30
CDR3 DNA: TGCGCCAGCAGCCCCATCGGCAGAAAGATGAACACTGAAGCTTTCTTT; CDR3 protein: CASSPIGRKMNTEAFF; clone size: few; J gene: TRBJ1-1; D gene: -; V gene: TRBV4-1
CDR3 DNA: TGTGCTAGTGGTTGGCGGCAGGGGGTAGGCGAGCAGTACTTC; CDR3 protein: CASGWRQGVGEQYF; clone size: once; J gene: TRBJ2-7; D gene: TRBD1; V gene: TRBV12-5
CDR3 DNA: TGTGCCAGCAGCCGTGGGAGGGGACAGTGGGCCATCGGAACTAAAGCTTTCTTT; CDR3 protein: CASSRGRGQWAIGTKAFF; clone size: -; J gene: TRBJ1-1; D gene: TRBD1; V gene: TRBV11-2
CDR3 DNA: TGTGCCAGCAGCCCGGAGATTCGACAGGCCCACTATGGCTACACCTTC; CDR3 protein: CASSPEIRQAHYGYTF; clone size: -; J gene: TRBJ1-2; D gene: -; V gene: TRBV7-8
CDR3 DNA: TGTGCCAGCAGTGGACAGGCTGGTGGTCTGAATGAAGCTTTCTTT; CDR3 protein: CASSGQAGGLNEAFF; clone size: -; J gene: TRBJ1-1; D gene: -; V gene: TRBV2
CDR3 DNA: TGCGCCAGCATCTCCCGGGCAGGCTCTGACTACGAGCAGTACTTC; CDR3 protein: CASISRAGSDYEQYF; clone size: -; J gene: TRBJ2-7; D gene: -; V gene: TRBV5-1
CDR3 DNA: TGTGCCAGCCACCCTCCGGGGACAGGGAGGAATGAGCAGTTCTTC; CDR3 protein: CASHPPGTGRNEQFF; clone size: -; J gene: TRBJ2-1; D gene: TRBD1; V gene: TRBV18
CDR3 DNA: TGTGCCAGCACCTCAGGCAGGGTAGGAGAGACCCAGTACTTC; CDR3 protein: CASTSGRVGETQYF; clone size: -; J gene: TRBJ2-5; D gene: -; V gene: TRBV18
CDR3 DNA: TGTGCCAGTAGTATAGACGGCAGTTTAAACACTGAAGCTTTCTTT; CDR3 protein: CASSIDGSLNTEAFF; clone size: -; J gene: TRBJ1-1; D gene: -; V gene: TRBV19
CDR3 DNA: TGCGCCAGCAGCCGGGACACAGGGTACGGGCCCCAGCATTTT; CDR3 protein: CASSRDTGYGPQHF; clone size: -; J gene: TRBJ1-5; D gene: -; V gene: TRBV5-1
CDR3 DNA: TGTGCCAGCAGTTCTAGCTACTGGGACACCTTCTACGAGCAGTACTTC; CDR3 protein: CASSSSYWDTFYEQYF; clone size: -; J gene: TRBJ2-7; D gene: -; V gene: TRBV6-5
CDR3 DNA: TGTGCCAGCAGCAAACAGGGTTACGAGCAGTACTTC; CDR3 protein: CASSKQGYEQYF; clone size: once; J gene: TRBJ2-7; D gene: -; V gene: TRBV11-1
CDR3 DNA: TGTGCCAGCAGTGAATTTAGCGGGGCCCACACAGATACGCAGTATTTT; CDR3 protein: CASSEFSGAHTDTQYF; clone size: -; J gene: TRBJ2-3; D gene: TRBD2; V gene: TRBV25-1
CDR3 DNA: TGTGCCAGCAGCGTTCGGGCTGAAACCTACGAGCAGTACTTC; CDR3 protein: CASSVRAETYEQYF; clone size: -; J gene: TRBJ2-7; D gene: -; V gene: TRBV9
CDR3 DNA: TGTGCCAGTAGTATAGCCTCTCGGACAGGGCCACCTAACTATGGCTACACCTTC; CDR3 protein: CASSIASRTGPPNYGYTF; clone size: -; J gene: TRBJ1-2; D gene: TRBD1; V gene: TRBV19
CDR3 DNA: TGTGCCAGCAGTAGAGAGGGCGGGGGGAAAGAGACCCAGTACTTC; CDR3 protein: CASSREGGGKETQYF; clone size: once; J gene: TRBJ2-5; D gene: TRBD2; V gene: TRBV6-5
CDR3 DNA: TGTGCCAGCAGTCCCCAGGGGGGGTCTGTCTCACCCCTCCACTTT; CDR3 protein: CASSPQGGSVSPLHF; clone size: -; J gene: TRBJ1-6; D gene: TRBD1; V gene: TRBV25-1
CDR3 DNA: TGTGCCAGCTCACCATCCGGGGATGCCAGGGACACCATATATTTT; CDR3 protein: CASSPSGDARDTIYF; clone size: -; J gene: TRBJ1-3; D gene: -; V gene: TRBV18
CDR3 DNA: TGCGCCAGCAGCTTTGCAGACAGCCCGGGGATGAATGAGCAGTTCTTC; CDR3 protein: CASSFADSPGMNEQFF; clone size: once; J gene: TRBJ2-1; D gene: -; V gene: TRBV5-1
CDR3 DNA: TGTGCCAGCACCCCGAGGGGAGGGAATACTGAAGCTTTCTTT; CDR3 protein: CASTPRGGNTEAFF; clone size: -; J gene: TRBJ1-1; D gene: -; V gene: TRBV9
CDR3 DNA: TGCGCCAGCAGCTTTGGCCCGCCAGGGGCGGGAGGAAACACCATATATTTT; CDR3 protein: CASSFGPPGAGGNTIYF; clone size: -; J gene: TRBJ1-3; D gene: -; V gene: TRBV5-1
CDR3 DNA: TGTGCCAGCAGCTTGACCGGACAGTCCCTACGGGTCAACGTCCTGACTTTC; CDR3 protein: CASSLTGQSLRVNVLTF; clone size: -; J gene: TRBJ2-6; D gene: -; V gene: TRBV5-6
CDR3 DNA: TGTGCCAGCAGCGTTTCCGGGACAGGGTATGGCTACACCTTC; CDR3 protein: CASSVSGTGYGYTF; clone size: -; J gene: TRBJ1-2; D gene: TRBD1; V gene: TRBV9
CDR3 DNA: TGTGCCAGCAGTCCCAGATCAGGATCCAATCAGCCCCAGCATTTT; CDR3 protein: CASSPRSGSNQPQHF; clone size: -; J gene: TRBJ1-5; D gene: -; V gene: TRBV5-5
CDR3 DNA: TGTGCCAGCAGCCCCGGGACAGGAGATACGCAGTATTTT; CDR3 protein: CASSPGTGDTQYF; clone size: -; J gene: TRBJ2-3; D gene: TRBD1; V gene: TRBV7-9
CDR3 DNA: TGTGCCGGCTCACCGGCAGGGGCGGCCACTGAAGCTTTCTTT; CDR3 protein: CAGSPAGAATEAFF; clone size: -; J gene: TRBJ1-1; D gene: -; V gene: TRBV18
CDR3 DNA: TGTGCCAGTAGTACACCCATCCTTGGGCAGGGGCCCGGGTGGGGCTACACCTTC; CDR3 protein: CASSTPILGQGPGWGYTF; clone size: -; J gene: TRBJ1-2; D gene: -; V gene: TRBV19
CDR3 DNA: TGTGCCACCAAAGCCAGGGGCGACACTAACACCGGGGAGCTGTTTTTT; CDR3 protein: CATKARGDTNTGELFF; clone size: -; J gene: TRBJ2-2; D gene: -; V gene: TRBV15
CDR3 DNA: TGTGCCAGCAGCGTTGACAGGGTCTATGGCTACACCTTC; CDR3 protein: CASSVDRVYGYTF; clone size: -; J gene: TRBJ1-2; D gene: TRBD1; V gene: TRBV7-2
CDR3 DNA: TGTGCCAGTAGTTTGGGACTCCCGAACACAGATACGCAGTATTTT; CDR3 protein: CASSLGLPNTDTQYF; clone size: once; J gene: TRBJ2-3; D gene: -; V gene: TRBV19
CDR3 DNA: TGTGCCAGCAGTTACTGGCGGAGCACAGATACGCAGTATTTT; CDR3 protein: CASSYWRSTDTQYF; clone size: -; J gene: TRBJ2-3; D gene: -; V gene: TRBV6-5
CDR3 DNA: TGTGCCAGCAGTGGTACCGGGACAGGTTATGGCTACACCTTC; CDR3 protein: CASSGTGTGYGYTF; clone size: -; J gene: TRBJ1-2; D gene: TRBD1; V gene: TRBV2